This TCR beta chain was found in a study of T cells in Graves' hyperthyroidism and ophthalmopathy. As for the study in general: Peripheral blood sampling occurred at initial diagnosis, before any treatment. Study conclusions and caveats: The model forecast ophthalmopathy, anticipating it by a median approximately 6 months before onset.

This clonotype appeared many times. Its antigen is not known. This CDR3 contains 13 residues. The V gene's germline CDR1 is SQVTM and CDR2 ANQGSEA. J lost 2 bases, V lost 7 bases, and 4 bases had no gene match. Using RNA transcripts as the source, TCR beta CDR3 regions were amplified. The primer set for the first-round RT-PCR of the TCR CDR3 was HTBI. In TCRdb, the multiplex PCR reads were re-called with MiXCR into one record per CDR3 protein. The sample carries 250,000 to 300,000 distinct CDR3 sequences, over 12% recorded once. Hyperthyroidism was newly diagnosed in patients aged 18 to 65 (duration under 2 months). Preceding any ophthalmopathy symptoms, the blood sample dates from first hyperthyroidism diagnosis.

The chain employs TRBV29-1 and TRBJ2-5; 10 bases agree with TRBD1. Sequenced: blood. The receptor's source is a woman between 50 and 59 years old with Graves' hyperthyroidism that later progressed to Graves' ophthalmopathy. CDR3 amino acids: CSAPGQGQETQYF. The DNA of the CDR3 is TGCAGCGCCCCGGGACAGGGGCAAGAGACCCAGTACTTC. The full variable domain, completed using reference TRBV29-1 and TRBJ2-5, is SAVISQKPSRDICQRGTSLTIQCQVDSQVTMMFWYRQQPGQSLTLIATANQGSEATYESGFVIDKFPISRPNLTFSTLTVSNMSPEDSSIYLCSAPGQGQETQYFGPGTRLLVL.